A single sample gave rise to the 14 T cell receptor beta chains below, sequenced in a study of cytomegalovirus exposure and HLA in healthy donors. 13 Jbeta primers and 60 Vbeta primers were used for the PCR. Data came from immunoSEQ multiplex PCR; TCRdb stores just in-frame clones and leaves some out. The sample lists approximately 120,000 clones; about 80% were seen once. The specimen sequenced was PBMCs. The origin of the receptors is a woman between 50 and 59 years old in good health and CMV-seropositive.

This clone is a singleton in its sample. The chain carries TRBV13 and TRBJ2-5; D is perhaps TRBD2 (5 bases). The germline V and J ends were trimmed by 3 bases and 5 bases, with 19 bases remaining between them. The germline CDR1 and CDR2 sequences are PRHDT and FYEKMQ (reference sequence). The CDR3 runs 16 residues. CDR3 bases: TGTGCCAGCAGCTTCGAAGGGAGCGATGATGGGGAGACCCAGTACTTC. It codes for CASSFEGSDDGETQYF.

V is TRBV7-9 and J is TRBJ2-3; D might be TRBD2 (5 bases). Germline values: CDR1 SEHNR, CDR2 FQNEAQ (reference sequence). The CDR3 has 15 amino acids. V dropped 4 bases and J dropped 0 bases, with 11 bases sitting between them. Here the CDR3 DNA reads TGTGCCAGCAGCTCGCGGGCACCTAGCACAGATACGCAGTATTTT. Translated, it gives CASSSRAPSTDTQYF.

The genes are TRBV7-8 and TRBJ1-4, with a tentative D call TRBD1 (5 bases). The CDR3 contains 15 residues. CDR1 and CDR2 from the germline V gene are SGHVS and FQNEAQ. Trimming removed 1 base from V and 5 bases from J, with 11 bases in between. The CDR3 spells CASSLVGQPNEKLFF. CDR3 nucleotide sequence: TGTGCCAGCAGCTTAGTTGGACAACCGAATGAAAAACTGTTTTTT.

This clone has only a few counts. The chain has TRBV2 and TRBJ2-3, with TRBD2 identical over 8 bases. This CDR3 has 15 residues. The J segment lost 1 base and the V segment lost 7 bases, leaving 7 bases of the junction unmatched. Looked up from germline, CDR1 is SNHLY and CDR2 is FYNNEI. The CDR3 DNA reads TGTGCCAGCATGACCGGGGGGGCCGGCACAGATACGCAGTATTTT. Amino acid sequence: CASMTGGAGTDTQYF.

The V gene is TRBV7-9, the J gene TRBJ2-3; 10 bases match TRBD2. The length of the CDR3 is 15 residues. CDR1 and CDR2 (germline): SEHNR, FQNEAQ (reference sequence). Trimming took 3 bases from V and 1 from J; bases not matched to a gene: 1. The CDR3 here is CASSLLAGGTDTQYF. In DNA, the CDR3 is TGTGCCAGCAGCTTGCTAGCGGGGGGCACAGATACGCAGTATTTT. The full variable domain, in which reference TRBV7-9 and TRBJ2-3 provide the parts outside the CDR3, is DTGVSQNPRHKITKRGQNVTFRCDPISEHNRLYWYRQTLGQGPEFLTYFQNEAQLEKSRLLSDRFSAERPKGSFSTLEIQRTEQGDSAMYLCASSLLAGGTDTQYFGPGTRLTVL.

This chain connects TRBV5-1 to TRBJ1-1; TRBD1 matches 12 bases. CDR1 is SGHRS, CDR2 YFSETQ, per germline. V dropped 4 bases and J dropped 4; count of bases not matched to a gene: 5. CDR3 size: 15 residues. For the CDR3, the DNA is TGCGCCAGCAGCGGGACAGGGGGCGTTGGCACTGAAGCTTTCTTT. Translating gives CASSGTGGVGTEAFF.

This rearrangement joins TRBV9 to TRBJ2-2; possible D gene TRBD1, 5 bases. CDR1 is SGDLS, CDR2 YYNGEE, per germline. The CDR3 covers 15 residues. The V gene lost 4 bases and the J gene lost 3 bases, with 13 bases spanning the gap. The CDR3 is CASSQGTAYTGELFF. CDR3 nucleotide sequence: TGTGCCAGCAGCCAGGGTACAGCGTACACCGGGGAGCTGTTTTTT.

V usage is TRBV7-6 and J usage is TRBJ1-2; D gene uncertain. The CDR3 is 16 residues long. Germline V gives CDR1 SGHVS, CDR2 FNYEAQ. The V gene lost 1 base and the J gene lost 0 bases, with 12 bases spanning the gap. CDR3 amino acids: CASSLEGGVSNYGYTF. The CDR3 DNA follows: TGTGCCAGCAGCTTAGAGGGCGGGGTGTCTAACTATGGCTACACCTTC. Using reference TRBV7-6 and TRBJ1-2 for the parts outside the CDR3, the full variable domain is GAGVSQSPRYKVTKRGQDVALRCDPISGHVSLYWYRQALGQGPEFLTYFNYEAQQDKSGLPNDRFSAERPEGSISTLTIQRTEQRDSAMYRCASSLEGGVSNYGYTFGSGTRLTVV.

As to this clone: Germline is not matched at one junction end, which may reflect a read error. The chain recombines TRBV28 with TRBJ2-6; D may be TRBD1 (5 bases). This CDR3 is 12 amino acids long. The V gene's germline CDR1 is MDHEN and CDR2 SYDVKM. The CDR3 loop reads CASSSGANGLTF. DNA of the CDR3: TGTGCCAGCTCCTCTGGGGCCAACGGCCTGACTTTC.

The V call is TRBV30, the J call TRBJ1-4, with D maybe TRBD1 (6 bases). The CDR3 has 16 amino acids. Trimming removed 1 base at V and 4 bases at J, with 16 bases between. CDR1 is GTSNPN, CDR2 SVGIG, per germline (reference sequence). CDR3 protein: CAWSAGEQPFNEKLFF. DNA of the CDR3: TGTGCCTGGAGTGCAGGGGAACAACCTTTTAATGAAAAACTGTTTTTT.

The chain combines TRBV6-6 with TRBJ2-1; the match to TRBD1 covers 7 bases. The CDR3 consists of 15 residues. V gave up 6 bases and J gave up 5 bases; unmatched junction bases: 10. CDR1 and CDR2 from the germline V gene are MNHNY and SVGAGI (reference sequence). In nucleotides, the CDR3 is TGTGCCAGCAGAGGGGGCTGGCTATACGACAATGAGCAGTTCTTC. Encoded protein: CASRGGWLYDNEQFF.

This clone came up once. As DNA, the CDR3 is TGTGCCAGCAGACACCGGGGGGGCACTGAAGCTTTCTTT. Translation gives CASRHRGGTEAFF. V is TRBV6-5 and J is TRBJ1-1; D might be TRBD1 (5 bases). The length of the CDR3 is 13 residues. Germline CDR1 reads MNHEY; CDR2 reads SVGAGI. Between the trimmed V and J ends, which lost 6 bases and 4 bases, there was a span of 12 bases.

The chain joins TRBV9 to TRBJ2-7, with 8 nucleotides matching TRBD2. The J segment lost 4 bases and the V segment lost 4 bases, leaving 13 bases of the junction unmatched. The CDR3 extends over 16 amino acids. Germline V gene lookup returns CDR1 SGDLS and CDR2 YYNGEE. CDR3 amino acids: CASSSRLAGSFYEQYF. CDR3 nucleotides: TGTGCCAGCAGCTCCCGTCTAGCGGGCAGCTTTTACGAGCAGTACTTC.

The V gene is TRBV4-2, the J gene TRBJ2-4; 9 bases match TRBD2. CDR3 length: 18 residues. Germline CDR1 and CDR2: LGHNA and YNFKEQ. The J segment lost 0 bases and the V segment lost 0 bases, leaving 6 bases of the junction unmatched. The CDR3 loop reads CASSQEGRGGLAKNIQYF. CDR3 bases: TGTGCCAGCAGCCAAGAAGGGCGGGGGGGGCTAGCCAAAAACATTCAGTACTTC.